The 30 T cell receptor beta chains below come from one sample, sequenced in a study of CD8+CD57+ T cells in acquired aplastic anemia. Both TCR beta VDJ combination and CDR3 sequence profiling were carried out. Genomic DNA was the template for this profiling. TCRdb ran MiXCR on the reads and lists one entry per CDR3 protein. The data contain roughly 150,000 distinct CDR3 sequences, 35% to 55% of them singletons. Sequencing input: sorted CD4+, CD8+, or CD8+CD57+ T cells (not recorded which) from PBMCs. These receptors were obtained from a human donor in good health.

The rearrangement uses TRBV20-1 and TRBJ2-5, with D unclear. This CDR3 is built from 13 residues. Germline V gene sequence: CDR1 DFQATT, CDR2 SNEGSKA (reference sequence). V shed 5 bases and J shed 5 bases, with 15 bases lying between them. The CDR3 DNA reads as TGCAGTGCTTACGGCGGTTCGGCGGAGACCCAGTACTTC. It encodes CSAYGGSAETQYF.

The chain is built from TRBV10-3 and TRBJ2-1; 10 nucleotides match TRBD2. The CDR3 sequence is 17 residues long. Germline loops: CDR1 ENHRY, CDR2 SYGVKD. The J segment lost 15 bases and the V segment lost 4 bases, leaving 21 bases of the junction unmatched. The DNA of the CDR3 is TGTGCCATCAGTGCTAGAGATTTCCTTAGCGGGGGGTCAATTGTGTTCTTC. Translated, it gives CAISARDFLSGGSIVFF.

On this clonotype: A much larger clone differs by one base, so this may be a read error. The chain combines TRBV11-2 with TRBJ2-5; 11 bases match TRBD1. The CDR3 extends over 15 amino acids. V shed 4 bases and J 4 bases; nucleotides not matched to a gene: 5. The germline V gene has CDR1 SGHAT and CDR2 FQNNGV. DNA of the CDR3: TGTGCCAGCAGCTCAGGACAGGGGGCTTTAGAGACCCAGTACTTC. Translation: CASSSGQGALETQYF.

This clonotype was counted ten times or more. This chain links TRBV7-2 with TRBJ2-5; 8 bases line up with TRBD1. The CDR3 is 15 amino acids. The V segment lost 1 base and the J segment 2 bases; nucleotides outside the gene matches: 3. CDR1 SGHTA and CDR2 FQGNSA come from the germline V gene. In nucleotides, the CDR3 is TGTGCCAGCAGCTTAGGAGGGACAGGTCAAGAGACCCAGTACTTC. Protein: CASSLGGTGQETQYF.

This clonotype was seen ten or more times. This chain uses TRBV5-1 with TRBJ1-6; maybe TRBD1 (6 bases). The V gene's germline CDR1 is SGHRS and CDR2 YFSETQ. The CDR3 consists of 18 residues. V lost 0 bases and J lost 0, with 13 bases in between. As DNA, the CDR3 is TGCGCCAGCAGCTTGGAGGGGGGTCTATCCTCCTATAATTCACCCCTCCACTTT. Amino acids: CASSLEGGLSSYNSPLHF. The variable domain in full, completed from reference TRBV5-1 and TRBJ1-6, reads KAGVTQTPRYLIKTRGQQVTLSCSPISGHRSVSWYQQTPGQGLQFLFEYFSETQRNKGNFPGRFSGRQFSNSRSEMNVSTLELGDSALYLCASSLEGGLSSYNSPLHFGNGTRLTVT.

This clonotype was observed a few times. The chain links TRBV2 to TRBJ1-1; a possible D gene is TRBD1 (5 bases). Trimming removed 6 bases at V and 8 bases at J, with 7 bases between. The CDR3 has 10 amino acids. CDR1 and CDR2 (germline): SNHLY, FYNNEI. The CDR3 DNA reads TGTGCCAGCAGCTGGACAGAAGCTTTCTTT. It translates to CASSWTEAFF.

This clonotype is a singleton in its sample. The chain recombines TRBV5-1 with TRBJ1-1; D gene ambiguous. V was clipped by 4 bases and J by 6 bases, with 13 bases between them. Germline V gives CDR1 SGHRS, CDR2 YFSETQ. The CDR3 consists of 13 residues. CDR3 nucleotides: TGCGCCAGCAGCCCTACCGACACCTCTGAAGCTTTCTTT. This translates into CASSPTDTSEAFF.

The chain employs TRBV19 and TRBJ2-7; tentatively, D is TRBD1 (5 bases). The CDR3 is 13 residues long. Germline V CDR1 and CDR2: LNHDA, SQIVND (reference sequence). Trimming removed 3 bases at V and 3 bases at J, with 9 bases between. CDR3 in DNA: TGTGCCAGTAGTATCGAAGACAGCTACGAGCAGTACTTC. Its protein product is CASSIEDSYEQYF. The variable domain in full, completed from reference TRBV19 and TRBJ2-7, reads DGGITQSPKYLFRKEGQNVTLSCEQNLNHDAMYWYRQDPGQGLRLIYYSQIVNDFQKGDIAEGYSVSREKKESFPLTVTSAQKNPTAFYLCASSIEDSYEQYFGPGTRLTVT.

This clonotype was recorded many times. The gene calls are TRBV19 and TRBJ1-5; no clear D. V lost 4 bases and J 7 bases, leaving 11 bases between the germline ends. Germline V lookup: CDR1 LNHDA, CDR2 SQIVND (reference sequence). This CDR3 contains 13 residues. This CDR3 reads CASSRPDPQPQHF. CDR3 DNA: TGTGCCAGTAGTAGGCCAGACCCCCAGCCCCAGCATTTT.

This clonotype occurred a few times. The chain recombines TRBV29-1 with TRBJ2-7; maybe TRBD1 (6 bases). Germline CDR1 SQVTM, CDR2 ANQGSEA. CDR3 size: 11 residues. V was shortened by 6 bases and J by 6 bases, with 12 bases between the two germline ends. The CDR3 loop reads CSVEQGSEQYF. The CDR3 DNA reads TGCAGCGTGGAACAGGGTTCCGAGCAGTACTTC.

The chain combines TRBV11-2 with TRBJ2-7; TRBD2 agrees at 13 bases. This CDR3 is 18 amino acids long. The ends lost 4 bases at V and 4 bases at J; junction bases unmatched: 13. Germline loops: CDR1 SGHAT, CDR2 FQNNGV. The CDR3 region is CASSSGLAGISRGYEQYF. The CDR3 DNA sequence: TGTGCCAGCAGCTCGGGACTAGCGGGAATAAGCCGGGGTTACGAGCAGTACTTC.

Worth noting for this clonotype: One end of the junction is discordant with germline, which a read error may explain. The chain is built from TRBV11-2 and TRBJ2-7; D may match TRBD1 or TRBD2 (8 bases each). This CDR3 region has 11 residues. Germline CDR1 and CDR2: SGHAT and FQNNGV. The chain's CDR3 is CARRSGGQEAF. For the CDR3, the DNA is TGTGCTAGACGGAGCGGGGGACAGGAAGCCTTC.

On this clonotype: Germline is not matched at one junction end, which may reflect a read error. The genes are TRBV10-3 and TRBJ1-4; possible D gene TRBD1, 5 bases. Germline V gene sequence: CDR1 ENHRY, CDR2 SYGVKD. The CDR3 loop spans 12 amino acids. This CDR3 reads CAISENGRESSF. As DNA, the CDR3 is TGTGCCATCAGTGAAAATGGCAGGGAGAGTAGTTTT.

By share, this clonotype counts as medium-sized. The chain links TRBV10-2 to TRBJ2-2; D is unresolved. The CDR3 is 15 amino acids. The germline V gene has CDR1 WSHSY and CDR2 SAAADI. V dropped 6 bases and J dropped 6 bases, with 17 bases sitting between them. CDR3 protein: CASRPPGVGAGELFF. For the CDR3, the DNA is TGCGCCAGCAGACCTCCTGGCGTTGGCGCCGGGGAGCTGTTTTTT.

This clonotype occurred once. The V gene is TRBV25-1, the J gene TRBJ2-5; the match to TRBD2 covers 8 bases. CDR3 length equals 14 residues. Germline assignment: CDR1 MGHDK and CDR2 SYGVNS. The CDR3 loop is CARVFGGGRETQYF. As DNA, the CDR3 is TGTGCTAGAGTGTTCGGGGGGGGCCGGGAGACCCAGTACTTC.

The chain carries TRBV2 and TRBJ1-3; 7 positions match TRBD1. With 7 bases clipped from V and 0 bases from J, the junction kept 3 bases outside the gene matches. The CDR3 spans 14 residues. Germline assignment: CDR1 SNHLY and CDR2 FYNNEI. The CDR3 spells CASTGTASGNTIYF. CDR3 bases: TGTGCCAGCACCGGGACAGCCTCTGGAAACACCATATATTTT.

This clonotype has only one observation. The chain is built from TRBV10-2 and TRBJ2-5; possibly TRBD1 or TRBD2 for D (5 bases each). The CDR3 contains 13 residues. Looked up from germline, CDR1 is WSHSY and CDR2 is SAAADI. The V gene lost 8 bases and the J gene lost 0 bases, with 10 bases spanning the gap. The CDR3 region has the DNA TGCGCCAGCGAGGGGTTTAACCAAGAGACCCAGTACTTC. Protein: CASEGFNQETQYF.

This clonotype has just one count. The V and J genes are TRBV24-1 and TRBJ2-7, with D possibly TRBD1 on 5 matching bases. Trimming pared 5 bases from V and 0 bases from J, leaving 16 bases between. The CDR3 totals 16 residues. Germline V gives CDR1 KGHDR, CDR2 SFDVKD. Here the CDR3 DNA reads TGTGCCACCAGTGTGGCTAAGGAAGGGGTCTCCTACGAGCAGTACTTC. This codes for CATSVAKEGVSYEQYF.

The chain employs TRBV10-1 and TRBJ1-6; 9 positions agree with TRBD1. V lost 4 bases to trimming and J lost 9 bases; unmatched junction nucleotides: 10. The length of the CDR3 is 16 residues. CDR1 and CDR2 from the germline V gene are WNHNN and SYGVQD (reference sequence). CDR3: CASSGTGGGGISPLHF. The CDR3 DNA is TGCGCCAGCAGTGGCACAGGGGGCGGGGGGATTTCACCCCTCCACTTT.

CDR3 sequence: CASSELQLSQGNQPQHF. CDR3 DNA sequence: TGCGCCAGCAGTGAGTTACAGCTTTCGCAGGGGAATCAGCCCCAGCATTTT. V and J are TRBV10-1 and TRBJ1-5, with a weak D call TRBD1 (6 bases). Trimming removed 1 base at V and 4 bases at J, with 17 bases between. Germline lookup yields CDR1 WNHNN and CDR2 SYGVQD (reference sequence). The CDR3 has 17 amino acids.

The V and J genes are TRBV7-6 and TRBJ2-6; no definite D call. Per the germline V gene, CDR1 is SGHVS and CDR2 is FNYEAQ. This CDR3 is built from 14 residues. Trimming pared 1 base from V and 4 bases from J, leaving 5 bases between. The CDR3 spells CASSLGTGANVLTF. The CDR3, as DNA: TGTGCCAGCAGCTTAGGTACCGGGGCCAACGTCCTGACTTTC.

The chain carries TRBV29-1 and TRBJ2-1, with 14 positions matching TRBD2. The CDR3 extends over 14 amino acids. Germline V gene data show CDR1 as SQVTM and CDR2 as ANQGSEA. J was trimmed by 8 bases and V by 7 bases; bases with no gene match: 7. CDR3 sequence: CSELRLAGGDEQFF. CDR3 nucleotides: TGCAGCGAGCTTAGACTAGCGGGAGGGGATGAGCAGTTCTTC.

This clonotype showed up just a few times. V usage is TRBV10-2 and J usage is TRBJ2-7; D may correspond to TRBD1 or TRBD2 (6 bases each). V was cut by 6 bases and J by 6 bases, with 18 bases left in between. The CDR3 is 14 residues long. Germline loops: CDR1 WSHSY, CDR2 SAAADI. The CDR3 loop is CASRHGGRSSEQYF. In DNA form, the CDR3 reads TGCGCCAGCAGGCACGGGGGCCGTTCGTCCGAGCAGTACTTC.

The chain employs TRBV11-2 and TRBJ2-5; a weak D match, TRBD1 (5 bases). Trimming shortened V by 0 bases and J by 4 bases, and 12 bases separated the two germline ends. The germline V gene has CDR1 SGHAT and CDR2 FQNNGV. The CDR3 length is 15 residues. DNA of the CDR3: TGTGCCAGCAGCTTAGAGGCCAGGGTGAGAGAGACCCAGTACTTC. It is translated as CASSLEARVRETQYF.

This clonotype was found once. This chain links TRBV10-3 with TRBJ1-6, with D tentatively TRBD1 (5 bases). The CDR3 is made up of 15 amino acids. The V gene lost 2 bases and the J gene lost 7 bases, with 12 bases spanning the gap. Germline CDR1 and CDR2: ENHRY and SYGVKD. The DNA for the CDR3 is TGTGCCATCAGTGAGCCCGCGGGGGTAAATTCACCCCTCCACTTT. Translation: CAISEPAGVNSPLHF.

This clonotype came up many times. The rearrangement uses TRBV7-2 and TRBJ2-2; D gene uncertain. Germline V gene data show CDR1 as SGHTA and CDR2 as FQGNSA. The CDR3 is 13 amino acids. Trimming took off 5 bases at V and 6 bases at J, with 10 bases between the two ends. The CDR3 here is CASSRREAGELFF. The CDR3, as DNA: TGTGCCAGCAGCCGACGCGAAGCCGGGGAGCTGTTTTTT.

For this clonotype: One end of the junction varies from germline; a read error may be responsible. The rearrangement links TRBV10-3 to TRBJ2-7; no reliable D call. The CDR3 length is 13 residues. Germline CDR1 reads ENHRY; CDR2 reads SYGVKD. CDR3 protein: CAIRRSEPYEQYF. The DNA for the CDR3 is TGTGCCATCAGGAGAAGTGAGCCCTACGAACAGTACTTC.

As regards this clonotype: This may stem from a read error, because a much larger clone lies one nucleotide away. For the CDR3, the DNA is TGTGCCAGCAGCGGGGGGGTTTCACCCCGGCATTTT. Translating gives CASSGGVSPRHF. The chain carries TRBV11-2 and TRBJ1-5; weak D call: TRBD1 (5 bases). Germline V lookup: CDR1 SGHAT, CDR2 FQNNGV. The length of the CDR3 is 12 residues.

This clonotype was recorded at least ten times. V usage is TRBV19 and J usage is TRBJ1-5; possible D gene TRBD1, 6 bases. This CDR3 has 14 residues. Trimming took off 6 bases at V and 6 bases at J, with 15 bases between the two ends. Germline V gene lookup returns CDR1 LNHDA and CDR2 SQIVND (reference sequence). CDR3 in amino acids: CASRATGYSQPQHF. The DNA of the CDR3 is TGTGCCAGTAGGGCCACAGGGTATAGTCAGCCCCAGCATTTT.

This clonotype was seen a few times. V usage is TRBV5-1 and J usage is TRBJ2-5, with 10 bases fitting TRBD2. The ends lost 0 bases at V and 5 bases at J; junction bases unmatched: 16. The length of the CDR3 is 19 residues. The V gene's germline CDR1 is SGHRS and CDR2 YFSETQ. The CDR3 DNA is TGCGCCAGCAGCTTGGGGCTAGCGGGAGTATTGATGGGGGGCGAGACCCAGTACTTC. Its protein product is CASSLGLAGVLMGGETQYF.